Below are 6 T cell receptor beta chains sequenced from a single sample in a study of T cells of healthy individuals. TCRdb passed the 5' RACE reads through MiXCR, listing each CDR3 protein once. The sample has 60,000 to 70,000 distinct CDR3 sequences, under 20% seen once; the top ten hold around 4.7%. These receptors were taken from a human donor in good health.

This clonotype was observed at least ten times. The chain recombines TRBV5-4 with TRBJ2-1; 12 bases map to TRBD2. V lost 4 bases to trimming and J lost 5 bases; unmatched junction nucleotides: 7. This CDR3 is 16 amino acids long. CDR1 SGHNT and CDR2 YYREEE come from the germline V gene (reference sequence). The CDR3 sequence: CASSPYSSGGDNEQFF. CDR3 sequence (DNA): TGTGCCAGCAGCCCTTATTCTAGCGGGGGGGACAATGAGCAGTTCTTC.

The chain is built from TRBV7-3 and TRBJ2-3; the match to TRBD2 covers 7 bases. Germline V gives CDR1 SGHTA, CDR2 FQGTGA. This CDR3 is built from 16 residues. With V trimmed by 1 base and J by 0 bases, 4 bases remained unmatched. CDR3 bases: TGTGCCAGCAGCTTAAGGCTAGCGGCTAGCACAGATACGCAGTATTTT. Encoded protein: CASSLRLAASTDTQYF.

This clonotype has only a few counts. The V gene is TRBV9, the J gene TRBJ2-7, with 7 bases aligning to TRBD2. The CDR3 contains 16 residues. The trim removed 3 bases at V and 3 bases at J, leaving 12 bases unmatched. The germline gives CDR1 SGDLS, CDR2 YYNGEE. The chain's CDR3 is CASSERDSPENYEQYF. Here the CDR3 DNA reads TGTGCCAGCAGCGAGCGGGACTCCCCCGAGAACTACGAGCAGTACTTC.

This clonotype was found a few times. The chain has TRBV24-1 and TRBJ2-1; 8 nucleotides agree with TRBD2. V gave up 5 bases and J gave up 0 bases; unmatched junction bases: 8. From germline, CDR1 is KGHDR and CDR2 SFDVKD. This CDR3 contains 17 residues. CDR3 sequence (DNA): TGTGCCACCAGTGGGTTTAGCGGGATGAGCTCCTACAATGAGCAGTTCTTC. This encodes CATSGFSGMSSYNEQFF.

V is TRBV2 and J is TRBJ2-3; TRBD1 matches at 8 bases. CDR3 length: 14 residues. Germline trimming cut 6 bases from V and 5 bases from J; bases unmatched to any gene: 7. The germline CDR1 and CDR2 sequences are SNHLY and FYNNEI. The CDR3 DNA sequence: TGTGCCAGCAGAGATGGGACAGGTCGAGATACGCAGTATTTT. Translated: CASRDGTGRDTQYF.

This clonotype was observed at least ten times. Here the CDR3 DNA reads TGTGCCAGCAGCGTAGGCAGCGGGAGGTTCAATGAGCAGTTCTTC. This gives the protein CASSVGSGRFNEQFF. The rearrangement joins TRBV9 to TRBJ2-1; 9 bases agree with TRBD2. V was clipped by 0 bases and J by 6 bases; unmatched bases: 4. CDR3 length: 15 amino acids. Germline V gene sequence: CDR1 SGDLS, CDR2 YYNGEE. Full variable domain (rest looked up from reference TRBV9 and TRBJ2-1): DSGVTQTPKHLITATGQRVTLRCSPRSGDLSVYWYQQSLDQGLQFLIQYYNGEERAKGNILERFSAQQFPDLHSELNLSSLELGDSALYFCASSVGSGRFNEQFFGPGTRLTVL.